This T cell receptor beta chain is drawn from a study of CXCR3-negative and CXCR3-positive naive CD8 T cells. The CDR3 length is 15 residues. Germline CDR1 and CDR2: LGHNA and YSLEER. UMI-labeled 5' RACE TRB cDNA libraries were prepared from the cells. One entry per CDR3 protein, without DNA, is what TCRdb gives after re-calling the 5' RACE reads. This listing includes about 43,000 distinct CDR3 sequences. Input material: memory CD8+ T cells from blood. The rearrangement links TRBV4-3 to TRBJ1-1; TCRdb reports TRBD1, a call that lacks DNA to check it against. The source of this sequence is a human donor in good health. Some clones in this sample may be carry-over from other donors' samples. The CDR3 region is CASSQDRGAETEAFF.